This paragraph reports one T cell receptor beta chain. Its antigen is as yet unknown. Assay used: immunoSEQ multiplex PCR; TCRdb lists only in-frame clones, some missing. The sample has around 150,000 clones, around 80% seen once. CDR1 DFQATT and CDR2 SNEGSKA come from the germline V gene (reference sequence). The CDR3 sequence is 11 residues long. V was cut by 3 bases and J by 4 bases, with 4 bases left in between. This record belongs to a study of cytomegalovirus exposure and HLA in healthy donors. Whole-study results and caveats: In vitro, three CMV-associated chains proved specific for CMV antigens.

The sample comprised PBMCs. This clonotype was obtained from a man between 25 and 39 years old in good health and CMV-seropositive. The rearrangement joins TRBV20-1 to TRBJ2-1; no reliable D call. The CDR3 loop is CSARRYNEQFF. The CDR3 bases are TGCAGTGCTAGGAGATACAATGAGCAGTTCTTC.